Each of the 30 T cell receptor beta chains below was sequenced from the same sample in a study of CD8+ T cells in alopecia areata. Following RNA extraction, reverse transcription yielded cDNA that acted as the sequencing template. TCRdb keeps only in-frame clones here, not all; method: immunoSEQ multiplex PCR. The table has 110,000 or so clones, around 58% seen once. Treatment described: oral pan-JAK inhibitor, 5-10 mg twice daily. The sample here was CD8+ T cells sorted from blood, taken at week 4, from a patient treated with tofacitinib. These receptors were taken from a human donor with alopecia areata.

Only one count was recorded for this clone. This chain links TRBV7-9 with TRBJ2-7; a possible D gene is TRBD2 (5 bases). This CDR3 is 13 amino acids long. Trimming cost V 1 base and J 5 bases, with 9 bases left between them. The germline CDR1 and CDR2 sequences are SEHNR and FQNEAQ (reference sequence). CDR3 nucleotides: TGTGCCAGCAGCTTAGTCGGGGTCGACGAGCAGTACTTC. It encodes CASSLVGVDEQYF.

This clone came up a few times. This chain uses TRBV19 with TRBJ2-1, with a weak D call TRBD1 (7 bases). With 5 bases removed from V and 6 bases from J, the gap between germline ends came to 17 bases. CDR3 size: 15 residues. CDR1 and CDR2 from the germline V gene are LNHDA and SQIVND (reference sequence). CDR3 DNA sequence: TGTGCCAGTAGTGATGACAGGGCGGGATTCAATGAGCAGTTCTTC. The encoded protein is CASSDDRAGFNEQFF.

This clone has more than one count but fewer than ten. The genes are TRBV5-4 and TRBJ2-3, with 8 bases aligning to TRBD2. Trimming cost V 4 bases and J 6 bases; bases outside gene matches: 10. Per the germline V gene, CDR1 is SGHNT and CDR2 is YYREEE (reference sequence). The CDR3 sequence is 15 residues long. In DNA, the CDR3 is TGTGCCAGCAGCCACAGAGCGGGGGAAGCGGATACGCAGTATTTT. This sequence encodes CASSHRAGEADTQYF.

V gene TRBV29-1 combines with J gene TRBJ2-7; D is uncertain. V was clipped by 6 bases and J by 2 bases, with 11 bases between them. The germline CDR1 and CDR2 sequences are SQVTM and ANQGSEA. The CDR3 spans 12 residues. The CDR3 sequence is CSVHSDPYEQYF. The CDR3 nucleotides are TGCAGCGTCCACTCTGATCCCTACGAGCAGTACTTC.

CDR3 nucleotides: TGTGCCAGCAGTTTAACAGGGCGCAACACCGGGGAGCTGTTTTTT. Protein product: CASSLTGRNTGELFF. V gene TRBV27 combines with J gene TRBJ2-2; a possible D gene is TRBD1 (6 bases). V was pared by 2 bases and J by 2 bases, with 9 bases between. Germline V CDR1 and CDR2: MNHEY, SMNVEV (reference sequence). The CDR3 extends over 15 amino acids.

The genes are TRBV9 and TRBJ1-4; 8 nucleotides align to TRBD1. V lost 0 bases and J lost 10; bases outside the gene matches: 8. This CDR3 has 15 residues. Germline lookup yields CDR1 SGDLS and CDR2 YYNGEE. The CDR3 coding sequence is TGTGCCAGCAGCGTAGAAGGGCAGGGGGCAGGAAAACTGTTTTTT. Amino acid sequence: CASSVEGQGAGKLFF.

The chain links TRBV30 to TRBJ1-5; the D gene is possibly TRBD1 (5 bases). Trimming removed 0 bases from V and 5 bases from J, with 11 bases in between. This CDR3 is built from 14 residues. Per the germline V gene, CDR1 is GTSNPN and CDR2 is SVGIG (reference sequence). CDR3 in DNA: TGTGCCTGGAGTGTAGGGCAGGGAGATCAGCCCCAGCATTTT. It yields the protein CAWSVGQGDQPQHF.

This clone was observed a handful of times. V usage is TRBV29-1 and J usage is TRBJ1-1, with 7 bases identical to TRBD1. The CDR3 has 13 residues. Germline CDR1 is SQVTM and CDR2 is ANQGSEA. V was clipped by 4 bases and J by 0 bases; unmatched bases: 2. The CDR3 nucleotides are TGCAGCGTTGTGACAGGGTTGAACACTGAAGCTTTCTTT. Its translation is CSVVTGLNTEAFF.

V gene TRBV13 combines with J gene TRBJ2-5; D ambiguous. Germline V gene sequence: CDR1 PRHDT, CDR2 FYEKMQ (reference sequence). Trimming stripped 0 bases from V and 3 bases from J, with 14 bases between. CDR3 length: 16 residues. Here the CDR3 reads CASSLGREIIKETQYF. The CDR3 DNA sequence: TGTGCCAGCAGCTTAGGTCGAGAAATAATTAAAGAGACCCAGTACTTC.

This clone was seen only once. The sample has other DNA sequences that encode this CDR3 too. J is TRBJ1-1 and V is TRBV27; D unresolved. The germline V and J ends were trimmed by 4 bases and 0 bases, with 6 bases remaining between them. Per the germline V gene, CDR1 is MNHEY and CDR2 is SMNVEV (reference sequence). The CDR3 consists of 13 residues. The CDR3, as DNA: TGTGCCAGCAGTTCGGAGCTGAACACTGAAGCTTTCTTT. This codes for CASSSELNTEAFF.

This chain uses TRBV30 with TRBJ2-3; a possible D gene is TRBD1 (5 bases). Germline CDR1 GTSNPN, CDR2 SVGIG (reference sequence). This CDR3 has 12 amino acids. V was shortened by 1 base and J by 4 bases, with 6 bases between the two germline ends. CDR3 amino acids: CAWSEGADTQYF. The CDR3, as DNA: TGTGCCTGGAGTGAAGGGGCAGATACGCAGTATTTT.

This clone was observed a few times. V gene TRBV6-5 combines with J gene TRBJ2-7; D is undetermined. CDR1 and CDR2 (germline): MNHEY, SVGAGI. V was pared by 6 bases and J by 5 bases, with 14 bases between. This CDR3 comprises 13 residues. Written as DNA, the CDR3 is TGTGCCAGCAGCCGCATGGGTGATAACGAGCAGTACTTC. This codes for CASSRMGDNEQYF.

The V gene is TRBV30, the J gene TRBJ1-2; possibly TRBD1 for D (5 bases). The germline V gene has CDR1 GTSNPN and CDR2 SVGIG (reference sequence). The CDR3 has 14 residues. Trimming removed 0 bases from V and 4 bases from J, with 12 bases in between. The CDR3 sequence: CAWSVQVVIYGYTF. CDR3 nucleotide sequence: TGTGCCTGGAGTGTACAGGTTGTTATCTATGGCTACACCTTC.

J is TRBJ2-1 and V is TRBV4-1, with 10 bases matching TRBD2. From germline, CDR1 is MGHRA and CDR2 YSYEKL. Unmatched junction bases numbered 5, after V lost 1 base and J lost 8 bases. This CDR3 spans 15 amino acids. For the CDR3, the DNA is TGCGCCAGCAGCCAAGCTAGCGGGGGACCGGATGAGCAGTTCTTC. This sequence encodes CASSQASGGPDEQFF.

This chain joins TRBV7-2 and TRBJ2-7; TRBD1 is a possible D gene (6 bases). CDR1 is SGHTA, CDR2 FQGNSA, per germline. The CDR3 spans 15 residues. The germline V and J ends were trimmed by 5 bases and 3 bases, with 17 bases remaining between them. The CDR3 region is CASSPDIEGVYEQYF. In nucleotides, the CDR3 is TGTGCCAGCAGCCCAGACATCGAGGGGGTCTACGAGCAGTACTTC.

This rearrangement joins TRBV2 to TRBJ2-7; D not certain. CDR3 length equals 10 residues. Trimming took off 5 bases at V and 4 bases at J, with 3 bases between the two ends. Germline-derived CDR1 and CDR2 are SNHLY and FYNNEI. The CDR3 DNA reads TGTGCCAGCAGTCAGTACGAGCAGTACTTC. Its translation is CASSQYEQYF.

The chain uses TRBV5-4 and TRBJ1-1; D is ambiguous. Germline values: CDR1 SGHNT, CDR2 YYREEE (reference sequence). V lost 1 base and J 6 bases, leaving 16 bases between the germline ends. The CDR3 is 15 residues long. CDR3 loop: CASSLLGLLDAEAFF. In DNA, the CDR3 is TGTGCCAGCAGCTTGTTAGGGCTTCTGGATGCTGAAGCTTTCTTT. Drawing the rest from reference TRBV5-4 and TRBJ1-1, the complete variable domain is ETGVTQSPTHLIKTRGQQVTLRCSSQSGHNTVSWYQQALGQGPQFIFQYYREEENGRGNFPPRFSGLQFPNYSSELNVNALELDDSALYLCASSLLGLLDAEAFFGQGTRLTVV.

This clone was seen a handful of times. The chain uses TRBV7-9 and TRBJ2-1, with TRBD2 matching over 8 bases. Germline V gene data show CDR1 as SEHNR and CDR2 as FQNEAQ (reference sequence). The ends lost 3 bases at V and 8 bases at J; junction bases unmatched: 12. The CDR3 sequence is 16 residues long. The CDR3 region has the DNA TGTGCCAGCAGCTTCGAAGAGCGGGGGCCTACCCATGAGCAGTTCTTC. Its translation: CASSFEERGPTHEQFF.

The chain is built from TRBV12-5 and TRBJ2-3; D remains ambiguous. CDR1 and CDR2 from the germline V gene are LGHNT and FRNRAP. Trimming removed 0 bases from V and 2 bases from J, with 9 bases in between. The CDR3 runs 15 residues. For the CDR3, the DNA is TGTGCTAGTGGTTTGGTGGAGCGAGACACAGATACGCAGTATTTT. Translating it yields CASGLVERDTDTQYF.

CDR3 nucleotide sequence: TGTGCCTGGGACAGTTCCTATAATTCACCCCTCCACTTT. It translates to CAWDSSYNSPLHF. This chain joins TRBV30 and TRBJ1-6, with D possibly matching TRBD1 (5 bases). The CDR3 length is 13 residues. Germline assignment: CDR1 GTSNPN and CDR2 SVGIG (reference sequence). V was shortened by 5 bases and J by 1 base, with 6 bases between the two germline ends.

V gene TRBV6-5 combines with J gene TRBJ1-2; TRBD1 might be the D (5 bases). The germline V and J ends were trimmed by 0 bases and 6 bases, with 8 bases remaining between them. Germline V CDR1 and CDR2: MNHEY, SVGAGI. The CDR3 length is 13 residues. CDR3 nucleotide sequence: TGTGCCAGCAGTTACTCGACAGTAAATGGCTACACCTTC. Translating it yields CASSYSTVNGYTF.

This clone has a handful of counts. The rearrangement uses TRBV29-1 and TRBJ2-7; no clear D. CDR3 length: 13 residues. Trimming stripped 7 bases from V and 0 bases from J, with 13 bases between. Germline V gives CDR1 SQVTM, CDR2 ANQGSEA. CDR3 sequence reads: CSAAHRDSYEQYF. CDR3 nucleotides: TGCAGCGCCGCACACAGAGACTCCTACGAGCAGTACTTC.

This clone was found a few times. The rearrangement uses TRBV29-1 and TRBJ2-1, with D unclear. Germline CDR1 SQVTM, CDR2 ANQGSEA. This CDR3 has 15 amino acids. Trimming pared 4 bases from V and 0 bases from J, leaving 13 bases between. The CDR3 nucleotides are TGCAGCGTTGTATGGCAGTTAAGCTCCTACAATGAGCAGTTCTTC. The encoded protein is CSVVWQLSSYNEQFF.

CDR3 bases: TGTGCCAGCAGCTGGGGGGGGGAGTCTGGAAACACCATATATTTT. It specifies CASSWGGESGNTIYF. The rearrangement joins TRBV6-5 to TRBJ1-3; weak D call: TRBD1 (5 bases). The CDR3 has 15 amino acids. Germline V lookup: CDR1 MNHEY, CDR2 SVGAGI. V was clipped by 6 bases and J by 1 base, with 13 bases between them.

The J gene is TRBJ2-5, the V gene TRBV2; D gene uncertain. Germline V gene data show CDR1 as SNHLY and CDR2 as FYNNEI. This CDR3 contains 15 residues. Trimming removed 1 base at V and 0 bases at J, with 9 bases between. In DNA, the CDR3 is TGTGCCAGCAGTGAAGGGCAGTTGTACCAAGAGACCCAGTACTTC. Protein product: CASSEGQLYQETQYF. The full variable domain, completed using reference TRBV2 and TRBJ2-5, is EPEVTQTPSHQVTQMGQEVILRCVPISNHLYFYWYRQILGQKVEFLVSFYNNEISEKSEIFDDQFSVERPDGSNFTLKIRSTKLEDSAMYFCASSEGQLYQETQYFGPGTRLLVL.

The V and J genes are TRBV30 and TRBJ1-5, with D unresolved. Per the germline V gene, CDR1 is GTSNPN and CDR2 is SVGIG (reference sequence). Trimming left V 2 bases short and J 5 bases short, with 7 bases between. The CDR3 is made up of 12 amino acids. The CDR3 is CAWSLDDQPQHF. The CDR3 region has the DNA TGTGCCTGGAGTTTGGATGATCAGCCCCAGCATTTT.

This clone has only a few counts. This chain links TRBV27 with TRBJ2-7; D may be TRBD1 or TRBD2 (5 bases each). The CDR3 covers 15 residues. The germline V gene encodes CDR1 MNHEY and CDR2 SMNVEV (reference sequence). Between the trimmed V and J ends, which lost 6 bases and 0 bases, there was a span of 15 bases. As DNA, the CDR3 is TGTGCCAGCAGGAAACCGGGACCGCTCTCCTACGAGCAGTACTTC. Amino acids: CASRKPGPLSYEQYF.

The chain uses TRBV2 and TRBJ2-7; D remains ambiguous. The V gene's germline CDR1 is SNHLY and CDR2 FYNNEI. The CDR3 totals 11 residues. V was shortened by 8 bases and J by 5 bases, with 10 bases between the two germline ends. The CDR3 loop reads CASVWSHEQYF. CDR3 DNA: TGTGCCAGCGTTTGGTCCCACGAGCAGTACTTC.

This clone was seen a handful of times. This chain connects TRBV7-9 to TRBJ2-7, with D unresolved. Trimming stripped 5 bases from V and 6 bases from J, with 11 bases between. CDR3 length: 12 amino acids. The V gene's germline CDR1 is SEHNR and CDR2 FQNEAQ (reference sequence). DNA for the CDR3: TGTGCCAGCAGCGAACCGGCAGGCGAGCAGTACTTC. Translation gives CASSEPAGEQYF.

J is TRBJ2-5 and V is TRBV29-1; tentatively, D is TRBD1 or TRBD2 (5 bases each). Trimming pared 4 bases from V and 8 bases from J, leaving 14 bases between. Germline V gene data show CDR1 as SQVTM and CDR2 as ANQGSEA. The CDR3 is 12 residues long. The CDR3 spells CSVGEGLGTQYF. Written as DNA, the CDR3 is TGCAGCGTTGGTGAGGGGCTTGGAACCCAGTACTTC.